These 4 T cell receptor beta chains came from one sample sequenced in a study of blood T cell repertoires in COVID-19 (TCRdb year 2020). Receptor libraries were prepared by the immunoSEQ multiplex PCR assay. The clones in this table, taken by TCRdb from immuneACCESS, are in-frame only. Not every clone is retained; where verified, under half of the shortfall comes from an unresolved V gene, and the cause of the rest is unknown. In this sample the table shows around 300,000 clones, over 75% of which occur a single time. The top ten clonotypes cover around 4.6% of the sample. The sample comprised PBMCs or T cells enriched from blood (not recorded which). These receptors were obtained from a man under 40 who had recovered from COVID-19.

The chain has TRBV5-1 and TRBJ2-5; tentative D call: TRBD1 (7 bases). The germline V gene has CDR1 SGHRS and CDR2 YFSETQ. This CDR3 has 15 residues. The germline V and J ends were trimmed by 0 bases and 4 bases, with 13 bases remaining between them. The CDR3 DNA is TGCGCCAGCAGCTTGGATGCAGGGGGAGGAGAGACCCAGTACTTC. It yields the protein CASSLDAGGGETQYF.

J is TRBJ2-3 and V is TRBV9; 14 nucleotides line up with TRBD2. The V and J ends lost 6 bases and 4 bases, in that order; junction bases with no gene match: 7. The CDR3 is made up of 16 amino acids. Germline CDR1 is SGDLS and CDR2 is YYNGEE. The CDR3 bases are TGTGCCAGCACCCCGACTAGCGGGGGGGCTTCAGATACGCAGTATTTT. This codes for CASTPTSGGASDTQYF.

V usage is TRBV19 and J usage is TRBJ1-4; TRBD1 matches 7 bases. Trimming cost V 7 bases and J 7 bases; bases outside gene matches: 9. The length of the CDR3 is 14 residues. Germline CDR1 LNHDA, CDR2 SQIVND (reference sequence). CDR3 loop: CASTPGQAGEKLFF. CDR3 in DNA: TGTGCCAGTACCCCTGGACAGGCCGGTGAAAAACTGTTTTTT.

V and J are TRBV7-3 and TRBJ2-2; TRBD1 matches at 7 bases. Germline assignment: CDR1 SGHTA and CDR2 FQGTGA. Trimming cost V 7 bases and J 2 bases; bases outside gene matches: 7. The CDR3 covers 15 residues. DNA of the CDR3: TGTGCCAGCACGCAAAGGGACAGCAACACCGGGGAGCTGTTTTTT. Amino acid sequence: CASTQRDSNTGELFF.